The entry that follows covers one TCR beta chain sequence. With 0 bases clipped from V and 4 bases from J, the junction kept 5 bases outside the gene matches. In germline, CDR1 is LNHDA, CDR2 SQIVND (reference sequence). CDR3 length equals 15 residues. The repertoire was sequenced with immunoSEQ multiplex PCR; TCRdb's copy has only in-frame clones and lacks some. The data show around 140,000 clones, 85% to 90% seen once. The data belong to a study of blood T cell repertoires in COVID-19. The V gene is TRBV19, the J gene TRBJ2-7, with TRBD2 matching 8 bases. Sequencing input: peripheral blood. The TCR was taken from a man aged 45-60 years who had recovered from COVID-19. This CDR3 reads CASSIESGGSYEQYF. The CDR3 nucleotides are TGTGCCAGTAGTATAGAGAGCGGGGGATCTTACGAGCAGTACTTC.